This paragraph covers one T cell receptor (beta chain) sequence. No antigen is known for it. V lost 2 bases, J lost 7 bases, and 16 bases lay in between. This CDR3 has 16 residues. Per the germline V gene, CDR1 is SGHDT and CDR2 is YYEEEE. This record belongs to a study of shared clonotypes between healthy human individuals. Study-wide background: Researchers assigned three CD4 naive, three CD4 memory, two CD8 naive and one CD8 memory plate to each donor. The study's findings and limits: Clonotype sharing among donors, it was expected, would be affected by sequencing depth. In the sorted subsets, rarefaction showed sequencing was incomplete despite large depth. Estimated richness was generally greater in naive than memory subsets.

Only in-frame clones appear in the TCRdb table, and some are missing; sequencing was by immunoSEQ multiplex PCR. The sample has some 2,000,000 clones, 85% to 95% seen once. Sequences were obtained from naive CD4+ T cells sorted from blood. Subset reported: CD45RA+ positively selected. The chain joins TRBV5-6 to TRBJ1-6, with a tentative D call TRBD1 (5 bases). This receptor was obtained from a man in his late teens or twenties in good health. CDR3 loop: CASSFVGPGDNSPLHF. The CDR3 nucleotides read TGTGCCAGCAGCTTCGTTGGACCCGGGGACAATTCACCCCTCCACTTT.